This T cell receptor beta chain emerged from a study of lymphopenia after photon versus proton radiotherapy. Generated by immunoSEQ multiplex PCR, the TCRdb table keeps only in-frame clones and is missing some. The sample has more than 15,000 clones; about 88% are singletons. V gave up 6 bases and J gave up 0 bases; unmatched junction bases: 14. CDR3 size: 17 residues. Germline loops: CDR1 SGHTA, CDR2 FQGNSA. On this clone: Its target is not known.

Whole-study findings and limits: Under photons, naive T cells and diversity fell while effector/memory populations rose. Oligoclonal CD8+ Temra expansion after nadir drove photon patients' diversity drop.

V and J are TRBV7-2 and TRBJ2-7; 7 bases match TRBD2. The sequence came from a woman aged 55-70 years with cholangiocarcinoma. Some clones in this sample may be carry-over from other donors' samples. The sequences come from peripheral blood, collected from a patient treated with proton-based radiotherapy. The CDR3 reads CASSPSLAGPNSYEQYF. The DNA of the CDR3 is TGTGCCAGCAGTCCCTCTTTAGCGGGTCCAAACTCCTACGAGCAGTACTTC.